One sample yielded the 26 T cell receptor beta chains listed below, sequenced in a study of blood T cell repertoires in COVID-19. Profiling relied on immunoSEQ multiplex PCR, and the TCRdb table lists in-frame clones only, not all of them. This table has more than 200,000 clones, under 90% appearing once. Sequencing was performed on peripheral blood. The receptors come from a man in his 60s with acute or convalescent COVID-19.

The chain carries TRBV29-1 and TRBJ1-3; D remains unclear. Deletions cut 1 base from V and 2 bases from J, with 6 bases between. The germline V gene encodes CDR1 SQVTM and CDR2 ANQGSEA. The CDR3 extends over 13 amino acids. This chain's CDR3 is CSVEAGTGNTIYF. DNA of the CDR3: TGCAGCGTTGAAGCAGGCACTGGAAACACCATATATTTT.

The CDR3 DNA sequence: TGTGCCAGCACTGGGACAGGGTTCGGCTACACCTTC. The encoded protein is CASTGTGFGYTF. The V call is TRBV2, the J call TRBJ1-2, with 9 bases fitting TRBD1. The V gene end was trimmed by 7 bases and the J gene end by 8 bases; junction bases not matched to a gene: 5. Looked up from germline, CDR1 is SNHLY and CDR2 is FYNNEI. CDR3 length: 12 residues. The variable domain in full, completed from reference TRBV2 and TRBJ1-2, reads EPEVTQTPSHQVTQMGQEVILRCVPISNHLYFYWYRQILGQKVEFLVSFYNNEISEKSEIFDDQFSVERPDGSNFTLKIRSTKLEDSAMYFCASTGTGFGYTFGSGTRLTVV.

Points on this clone: At the DNA level, this CDR3 is encoded by other sequences in the same sample as well. The gene calls are TRBV20-1 and TRBJ2-5, with TRBD2 matching 12 bases. The germline V gene has CDR1 DFQATT and CDR2 SNEGSKA (reference sequence). The CDR3 has 15 residues. Trimming cost V 3 bases and J 2 bases; bases outside gene matches: 4. CDR3 region: CSASGLAGLQETQYF. CDR3 sequence (DNA): TGCAGTGCTAGTGGACTAGCGGGGTTACAAGAGACCCAGTACTTC.

The chain joins TRBV3-1 (or the pseudogene TRBV3-2) to TRBJ2-7, with D uncertain. Trimming took off 1 base at V and 4 bases at J, with 11 bases between the two ends. CDR1 and CDR2 from the germline V gene are LGHDT and YNNKEL (reference sequence). The CDR3 extends over 14 amino acids. CDR3 sequence (DNA): TGTGCCAGCAGCCAAGCCGAGCTCCCTTACGAGCAGTACTTC. This translates into CASSQAELPYEQYF.

This chain joins TRBV18 and TRBJ1-1; 10 positions match TRBD1. CDR1 is KGHSH and CDR2 is LQKENI in the germline V gene. The V gene end was trimmed by 6 bases and the J gene end by 3 bases; junction bases not matched to a gene: 10. The CDR3 extends over 16 amino acids. This chain's CDR3 is CASSRDRGGGYTEAFF. The CDR3 bases are TGTGCCAGCTCGCGGGACAGGGGTGGAGGGTACACTGAAGCTTTCTTT.

V usage is TRBV19 and J usage is TRBJ2-7; TRBD1 matches 9 bases. Germline values: CDR1 LNHDA, CDR2 SQIVND (reference sequence). This CDR3 spans 13 amino acids. V shed 3 bases and J 5 bases; nucleotides not matched to a gene: 2. The chain's CDR3 is CASSMNRGHEQYF. The CDR3 DNA reads TGTGCCAGTAGTATGAACAGGGGGCACGAGCAGTACTTC.

The CDR3 nucleotides read TGTGCCAGCAGCTTAGCGGGGCAGAACACTGAAGCTTTCTTT. This translates into CASSLAGQNTEAFF. This chain links TRBV7-3 with TRBJ1-1, with D perhaps matching TRBD1 (5 bases). Deletions cut 2 bases from V and 1 base from J, with 8 bases between. Germline lookup yields CDR1 SGHTA and CDR2 FQGTGA. There are 14 residues in the CDR3.

The rearrangement joins TRBV7-9 to TRBJ2-5; 7 bases match TRBD2. V lost 0 bases to trimming and J lost 3 bases; unmatched junction nucleotides: 4. The length of the CDR3 is 15 residues. Germline-derived CDR1 and CDR2 are SEHNR and FQNEAQ (reference sequence). Here the CDR3 reads CASSLALSGEETQYF. The DNA of the CDR3 is TGTGCCAGCAGCTTAGCGCTCAGCGGGGAAGAGACCCAGTACTTC.

This chain's CDR3 is CASAGRTDTQYF. CDR3 DNA sequence: TGTGCCAGCGCGGGGAGGACAGATACGCAGTATTTT. The chain employs TRBV28 and TRBJ2-3, with a possible D match to TRBD2 (6 bases). V was pared by 8 bases and J by 3 bases, with 9 bases between. This CDR3 region has 12 residues. Germline values: CDR1 MDHEN, CDR2 SYDVKM.

This chain connects TRBV4-1 to TRBJ1-4; TRBD1 matches at 9 bases. Germline V gives CDR1 MGHRA, CDR2 YSYEKL. After removal of 6 bases from V and 3 bases from J, the junction contained 17 bases not matched to a gene. The CDR3 has 19 amino acids. The CDR3 DNA reads as TGCGCCAGCAGTCAGATACCGGGACAGGGACCTGAGGCTAATGAAAAACTGTTTTTT. Amino acid sequence: CASSQIPGQGPEANEKLFF.

The chain couples TRBV7-9 to TRBJ2-1; no clear D gene. In germline, CDR1 is SEHNR, CDR2 FQNEAQ (reference sequence). Trimming took off 5 bases at V and 0 bases at J, with 14 bases between the two ends. The CDR3 consists of 16 residues. The CDR3 nucleotides read TGTGCCAGCAGCCCCTTGGCGGCTCACTCCTACAATGAGCAGTTCTTC. Translation: CASSPLAAHSYNEQFF.

The gene calls are TRBV5-8 and TRBJ2-4; 10 bases line up with TRBD1. CDR1 SGHTS and CDR2 YDEGEE come from the germline V gene. The ends lost 4 bases at V and 6 bases at J; junction bases unmatched: 7. This CDR3 is 15 amino acids long. CDR3 DNA: TGTGCCAGCAGCCCGGGACAGGGGACGGGAAACATTCAGTACTTC. The encoded protein is CASSPGQGTGNIQYF.

The chain has TRBV5-1 and TRBJ2-1, with D unclear. This CDR3 is 11 amino acids long. Trimming removed 4 bases from V and 8 bases from J, with 7 bases in between. In germline, CDR1 is SGHRS, CDR2 YFSETQ. CDR3 region: CASSPADEQFF. In DNA, the CDR3 is TGCGCCAGCAGCCCGGCGGATGAGCAGTTCTTC.

The chain recombines TRBV18 with TRBJ2-7; TRBD1 might be the D (6 bases). The germline V gene has CDR1 KGHSH and CDR2 LQKENI. The V end lost 4 bases, the J end lost 5 bases, and 15 bases lay between the germline ends. The CDR3 runs 14 residues. In nucleotides, the CDR3 is TGTGCCAGCTCACGGGTCCAGGGGATCGACGAGCAGTACTTC. This gives the protein CASSRVQGIDEQYF.

This sequence joins TRBV19 and TRBJ1-5; D is possibly TRBD1 (6 bases). This CDR3 has 15 residues. Trimming stripped 2 bases from V and 6 bases from J, with 14 bases between. Looked up from germline, CDR1 is LNHDA and CDR2 is SQIVND (reference sequence). The CDR3 region has the DNA TGTGCCAGTAGTATAATGGGGGCCGGGGTTCAGCCCCAGCATTTT. Its translation is CASSIMGAGVQPQHF.

The CDR3 is CASALRTGSYEQYF. Written as DNA, the CDR3 is TGTGCCAGCGCCTTGAGGACTGGTTCCTACGAGCAGTACTTC. The chain joins TRBV6-5 to TRBJ2-7; D possibly corresponds to TRBD2 (5 bases). This CDR3 is built from 14 residues. V gave up 8 bases and J gave up 1 base, with 15 bases separating them. Per germline, CDR1 MNHEY and CDR2 SVGAGI.

The chain links TRBV27 to TRBJ2-2; 7 bases line up with TRBD2. This CDR3 spans 15 amino acids. Germline V lookup: CDR1 MNHEY, CDR2 SMNVEV (reference sequence). V lost 0 bases and J lost 5; bases outside the gene matches: 3. The CDR3 DNA follows: TGTGCCAGCAGTTTATCGGGGAGGGTGACCGGGGAGCTGTTTTTT. It yields the protein CASSLSGRVTGELFF.

The V gene is TRBV28, the J gene TRBJ1-1, with 8 bases identical to TRBD1. The CDR3 extends over 15 amino acids. The V and J ends lost 2 bases and 6 bases, in that order; junction bases with no gene match: 8. Germline V gene lookup returns CDR1 MDHEN and CDR2 SYDVKM. Here the CDR3 reads CASSLGQGAAPEAFF. CDR3 DNA: TGTGCCAGCAGTTTAGGGCAGGGGGCTGCTCCTGAAGCTTTCTTT.

This chain connects TRBV10-3 to TRBJ1-2, with D possibly being TRBD1 (5 bases). Germline CDR1 is ENHRY and CDR2 is SYGVKD. Trimming pared 1 base from V and 4 bases from J, leaving 13 bases between. The CDR3 runs 15 residues. CDR3 region: CAISEFQQVPYGYTF. CDR3 DNA sequence: TGTGCCATCAGTGAGTTTCAACAGGTTCCCTATGGCTACACCTTC.

The rearrangement joins TRBV11-2 to TRBJ1-6; D remains unclear. V shed 5 bases and J shed 5 bases, with 13 bases lying between them. The CDR3 covers 15 residues. Germline lookup yields CDR1 SGHAT and CDR2 FQNNGV. The CDR3 DNA reads as TGTGCCAGCAGCCCGGGAAGCAGCCATAATTCACCCCTCCACTTT. Protein sequence: CASSPGSSHNSPLHF.

The V and J genes are TRBV2 and TRBJ2-1; D may be TRBD1 (6 bases). Trimming cost V 8 bases and J 5 bases, with 16 bases left between them. Looked up from germline, CDR1 is SNHLY and CDR2 is FYNNEI. This CDR3 comprises 14 residues. CDR3 bases: TGTGCCAGCCTCCGGGACACAATTAACAATGAGCAGTTCTTC. Translation: CASLRDTINNEQFF.

V and J are TRBV30 and TRBJ1-3; D gene ambiguous. The germline V gene encodes CDR1 GTSNPN and CDR2 SVGIG (reference sequence). Trimming stripped 1 base from V and 1 base from J, with 5 bases between. The CDR3 has 13 residues. The CDR3 DNA reads as TGTGCCTGGAGTGCGCGTTCTGGAAACACCATATATTTT. Encoded protein: CAWSARSGNTIYF.

V is TRBV3-1 (or the pseudogene TRBV3-2) and J is TRBJ1-1; TRBD1 is a possible D gene (5 bases). V was shortened by 3 bases and J by 10 bases, with 18 bases between the two germline ends. CDR3 length: 14 amino acids. Germline V CDR1 and CDR2: LGHDT, YNNKEL (reference sequence). CDR3 amino acids: CASSQAAGLVRAFF. CDR3 coding DNA: TGTGCCAGCAGCCAGGCGGCAGGGTTGGTTCGAGCTTTCTTT.

The table lists this clone with a count of one. The chain combines TRBV3-1 (or the pseudogene TRBV3-2) with TRBJ1-5; 9 bases map to TRBD1. The CDR3 length is 15 residues. The germline CDR1 and CDR2 sequences are LGHDT and YNNKEL (reference sequence). Germline trimming cut 5 bases from V and 2 bases from J; bases unmatched to any gene: 4. The CDR3 is CASSSGQGGNQPQHF. Here the CDR3 DNA reads TGTGCCAGCAGCTCGGGACAGGGAGGCAATCAGCCCCAGCATTTT.

Concerning this clone itself: Other nucleotide sequences in the sample specify the same CDR3. V and J are TRBV18 and TRBJ2-7; 7 positions agree with TRBD1. Germline V lookup: CDR1 KGHSH, CDR2 LQKENI. V dropped 3 bases and J dropped 1; count of bases not matched to a gene: 3. The CDR3 covers 14 residues. CDR3 DNA sequence: TGTGCCAGCTCACCCCCGGGACAGTCCTACGAGCAGTACTTC. It is translated as CASSPPGQSYEQYF.

This chain uses TRBV2 with TRBJ1-5; D possibly corresponds to TRBD1 (6 bases). Trimming took 4 bases from V and 4 from J, leaving 14 bases between them. The CDR3 has 15 residues. CDR1 and CDR2 (germline): SNHLY, FYNNEI. The CDR3 reads CASSGFGQGNQPQHF. For the CDR3, the DNA is TGTGCCAGCAGTGGTTTCGGGCAGGGGAATCAGCCCCAGCATTTT.